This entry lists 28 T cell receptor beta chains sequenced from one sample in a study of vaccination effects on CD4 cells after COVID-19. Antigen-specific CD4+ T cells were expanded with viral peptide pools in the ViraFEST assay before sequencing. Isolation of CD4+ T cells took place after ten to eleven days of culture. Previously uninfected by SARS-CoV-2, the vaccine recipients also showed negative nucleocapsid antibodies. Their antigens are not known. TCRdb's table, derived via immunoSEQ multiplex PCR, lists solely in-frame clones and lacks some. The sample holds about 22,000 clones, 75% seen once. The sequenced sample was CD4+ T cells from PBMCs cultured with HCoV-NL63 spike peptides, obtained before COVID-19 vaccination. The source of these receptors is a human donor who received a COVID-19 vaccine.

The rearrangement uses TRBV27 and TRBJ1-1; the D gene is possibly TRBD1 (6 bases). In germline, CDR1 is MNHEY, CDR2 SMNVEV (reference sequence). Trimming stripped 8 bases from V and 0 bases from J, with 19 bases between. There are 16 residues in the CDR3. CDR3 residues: CASYIKRGTLNTEAFF. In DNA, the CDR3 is TGTGCCAGCTACATAAAGAGGGGGACTTTGAACACTGAAGCTTTCTTT.

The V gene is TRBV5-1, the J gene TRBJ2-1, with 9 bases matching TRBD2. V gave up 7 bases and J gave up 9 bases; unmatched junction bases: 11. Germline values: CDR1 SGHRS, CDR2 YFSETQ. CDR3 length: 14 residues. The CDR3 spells CASGRGTSNTEQFF. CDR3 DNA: TGCGCCAGCGGCCGCGGGACTAGCAACACTGAGCAGTTCTTC.

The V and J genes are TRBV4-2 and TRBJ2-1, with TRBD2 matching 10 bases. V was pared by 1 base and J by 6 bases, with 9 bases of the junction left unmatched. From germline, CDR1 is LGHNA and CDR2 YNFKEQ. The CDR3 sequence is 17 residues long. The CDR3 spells CASSQAGAGGPSNEQFF. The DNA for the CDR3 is TGTGCCAGCAGCCAAGCAGGAGCGGGAGGGCCTAGCAATGAGCAGTTCTTC.

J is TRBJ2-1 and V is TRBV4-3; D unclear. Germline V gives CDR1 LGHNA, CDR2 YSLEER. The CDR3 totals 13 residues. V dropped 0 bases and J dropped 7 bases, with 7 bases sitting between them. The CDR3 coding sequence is TGCGCCAGCAGCCAAGAACCCGGAAATGAGCAGTTCTTC. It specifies CASSQEPGNEQFF.

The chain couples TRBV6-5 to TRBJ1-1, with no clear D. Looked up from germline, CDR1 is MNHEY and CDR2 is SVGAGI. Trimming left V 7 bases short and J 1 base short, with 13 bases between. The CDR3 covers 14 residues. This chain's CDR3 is CASTVYLRNTEAFF. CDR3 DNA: TGTGCCAGCACTGTATACCTGAGGAACACTGAAGCTTTCTTT.

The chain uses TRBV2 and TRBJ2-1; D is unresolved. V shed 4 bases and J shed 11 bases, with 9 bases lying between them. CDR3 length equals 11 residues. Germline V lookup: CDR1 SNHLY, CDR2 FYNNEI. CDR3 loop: CASSVEPQQFF. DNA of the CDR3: TGTGCCAGCAGTGTGGAGCCCCAGCAGTTCTTC.

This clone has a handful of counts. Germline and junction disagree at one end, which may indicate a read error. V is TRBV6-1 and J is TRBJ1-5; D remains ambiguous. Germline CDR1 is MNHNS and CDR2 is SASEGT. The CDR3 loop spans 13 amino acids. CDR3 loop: CASSEFFNQPQHF. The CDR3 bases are TGTGCCAGCAGTGAATTTTTTAATCAACCCCAGCATTTT.

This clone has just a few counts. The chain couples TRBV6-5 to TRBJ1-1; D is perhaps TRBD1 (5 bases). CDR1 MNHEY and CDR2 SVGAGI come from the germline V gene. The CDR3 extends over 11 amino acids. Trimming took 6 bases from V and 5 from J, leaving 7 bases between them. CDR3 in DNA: TGTGCCAGCAGGCGGGGGACTGAAGCTTTCTTT. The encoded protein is CASRRGTEAFF.

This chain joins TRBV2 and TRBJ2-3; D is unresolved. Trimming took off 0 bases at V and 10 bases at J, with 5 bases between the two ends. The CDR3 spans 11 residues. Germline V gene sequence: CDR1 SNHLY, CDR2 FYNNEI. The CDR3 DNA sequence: TGTGCCAGCAGTGAAGCTATTTCGCAGTATTTT. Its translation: CASSEAISQYF.

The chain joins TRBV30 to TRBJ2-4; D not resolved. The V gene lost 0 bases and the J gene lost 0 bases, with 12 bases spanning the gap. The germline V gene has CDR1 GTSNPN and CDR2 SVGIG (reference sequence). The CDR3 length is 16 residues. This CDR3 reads CAWSVRSSIAKNIQYF. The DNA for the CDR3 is TGTGCCTGGAGTGTACGAAGCAGTATAGCCAAAAACATTCAGTACTTC.

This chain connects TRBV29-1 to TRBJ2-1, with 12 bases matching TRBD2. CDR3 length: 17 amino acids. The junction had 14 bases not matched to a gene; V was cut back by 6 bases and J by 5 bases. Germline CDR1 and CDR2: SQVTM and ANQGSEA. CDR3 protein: CSVSPQFGLAGNNEQFF. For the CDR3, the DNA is TGCAGCGTCAGCCCCCAATTTGGACTAGCGGGGAACAATGAGCAGTTCTTC.

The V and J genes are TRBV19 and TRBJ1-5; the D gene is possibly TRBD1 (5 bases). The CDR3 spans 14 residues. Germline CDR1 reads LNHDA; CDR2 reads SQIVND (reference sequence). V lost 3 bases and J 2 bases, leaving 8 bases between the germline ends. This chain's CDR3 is CASSMQGGNQPQHF. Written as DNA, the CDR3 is TGTGCCAGTAGTATGCAGGGCGGCAATCAGCCCCAGCATTTT.

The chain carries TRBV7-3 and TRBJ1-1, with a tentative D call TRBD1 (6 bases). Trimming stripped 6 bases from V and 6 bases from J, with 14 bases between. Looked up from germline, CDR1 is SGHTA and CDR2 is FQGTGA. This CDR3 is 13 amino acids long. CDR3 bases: TGTGCCAGCAGTGCCCGGGGACAACCTGAAGCTTTCTTT. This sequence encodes CASSARGQPEAFF.

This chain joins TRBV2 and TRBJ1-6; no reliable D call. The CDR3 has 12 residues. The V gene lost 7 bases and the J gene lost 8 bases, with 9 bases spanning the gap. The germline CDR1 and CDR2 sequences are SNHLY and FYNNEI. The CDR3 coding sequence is TGTGCCAGCACCGGGCAAGATTCACCCCTCCACTTT. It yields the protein CASTGQDSPLHF.

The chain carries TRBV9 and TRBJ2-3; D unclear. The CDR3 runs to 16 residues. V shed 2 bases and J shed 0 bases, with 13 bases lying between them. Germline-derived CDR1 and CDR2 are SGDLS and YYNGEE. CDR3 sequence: CASSVQASPSTDTQYF. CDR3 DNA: TGTGCCAGCAGCGTCCAAGCTAGTCCTAGCACAGATACGCAGTATTTT.

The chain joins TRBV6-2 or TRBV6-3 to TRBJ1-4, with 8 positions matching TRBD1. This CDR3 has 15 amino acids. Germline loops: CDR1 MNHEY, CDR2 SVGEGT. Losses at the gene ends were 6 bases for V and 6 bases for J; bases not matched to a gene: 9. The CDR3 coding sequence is TGTGCCAGCAGCCCGCCAGGGGGCCGGTATGAAAAACTGTTTTTT. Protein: CASSPPGGRYEKLFF.

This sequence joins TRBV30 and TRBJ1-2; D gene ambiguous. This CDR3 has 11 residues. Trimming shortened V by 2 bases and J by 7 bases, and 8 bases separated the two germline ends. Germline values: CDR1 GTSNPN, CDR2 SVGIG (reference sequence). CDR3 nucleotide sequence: TGTGCCTGGAGTAGACAAGCTGGCTACACCTTC. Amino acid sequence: CAWSRQAGYTF.

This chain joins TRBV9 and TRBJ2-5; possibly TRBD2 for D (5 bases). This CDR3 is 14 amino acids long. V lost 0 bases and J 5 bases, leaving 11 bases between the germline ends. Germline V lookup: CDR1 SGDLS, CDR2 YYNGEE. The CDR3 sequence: CASSVGTPGETQYF. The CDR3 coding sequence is TGTGCCAGCAGCGTAGGGACTCCGGGCGAGACCCAGTACTTC.

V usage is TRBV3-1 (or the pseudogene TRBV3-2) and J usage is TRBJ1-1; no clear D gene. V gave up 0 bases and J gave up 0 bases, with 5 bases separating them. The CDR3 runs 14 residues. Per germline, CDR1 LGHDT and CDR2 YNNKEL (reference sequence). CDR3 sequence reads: CASSQEPLNTEAFF. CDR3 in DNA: TGTGCCAGCAGCCAAGAGCCCCTGAACACTGAAGCTTTCTTT.

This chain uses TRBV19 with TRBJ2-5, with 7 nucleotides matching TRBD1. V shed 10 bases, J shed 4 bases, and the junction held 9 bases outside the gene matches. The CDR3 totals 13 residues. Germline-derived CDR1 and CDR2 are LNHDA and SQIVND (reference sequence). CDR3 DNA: TGTGCCACCAGTAGTAACAGGGGAGAGACCCAGTACTTC. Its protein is CATSSNRGETQYF.

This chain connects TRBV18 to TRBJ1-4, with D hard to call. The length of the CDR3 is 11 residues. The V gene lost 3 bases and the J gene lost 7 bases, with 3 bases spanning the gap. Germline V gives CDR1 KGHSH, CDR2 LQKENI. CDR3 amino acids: CASSPGEKLFF. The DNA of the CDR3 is TGTGCCAGCTCACCGGGTGAAAAACTGTTTTTT.

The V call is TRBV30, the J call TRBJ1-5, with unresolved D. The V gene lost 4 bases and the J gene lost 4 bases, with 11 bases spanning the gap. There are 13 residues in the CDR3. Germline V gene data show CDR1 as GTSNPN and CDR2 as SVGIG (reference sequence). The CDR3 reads CAWTQEGNQPQHF. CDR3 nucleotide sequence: TGTGCCTGGACCCAGGAGGGAAATCAGCCCCAGCATTTT.

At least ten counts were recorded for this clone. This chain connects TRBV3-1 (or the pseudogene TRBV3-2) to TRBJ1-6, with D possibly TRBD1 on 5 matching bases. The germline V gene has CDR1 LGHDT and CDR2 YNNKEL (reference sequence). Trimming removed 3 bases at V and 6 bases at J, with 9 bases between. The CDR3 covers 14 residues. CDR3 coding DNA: TGTGCCAGCAGCCATGGGACCGCTAATTCACCCCTCCACTTT. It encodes CASSHGTANSPLHF.

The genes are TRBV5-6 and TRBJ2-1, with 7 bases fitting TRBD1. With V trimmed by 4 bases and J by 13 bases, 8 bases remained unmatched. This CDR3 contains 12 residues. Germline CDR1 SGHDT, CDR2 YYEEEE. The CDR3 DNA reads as TGTGCCAGCAGCACGGGACAGAGGGGTCAGTTCTTC. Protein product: CASSTGQRGQFF.

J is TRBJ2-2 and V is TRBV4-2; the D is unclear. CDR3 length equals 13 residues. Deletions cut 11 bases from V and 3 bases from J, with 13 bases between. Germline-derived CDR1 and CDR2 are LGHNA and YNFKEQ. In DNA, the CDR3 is TGTGCCGCCCAAAGGACGGACACCGGGGAGCTGTTTTTT. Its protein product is CAAQRTDTGELFF.

As DNA, the CDR3 is TGTGCCAGCAGCCAGGACAGGGGAGGGGGCACAGATACGCAGTATTTT. Protein sequence: CASSQDRGGGTDTQYF. This chain links TRBV5-6 with TRBJ2-3; the match to TRBD1 covers 9 bases. With 4 bases clipped from V and 1 base from J, the junction kept 7 bases outside the gene matches. Germline assignment: CDR1 SGHDT and CDR2 YYEEEE. The CDR3 is made up of 16 amino acids.

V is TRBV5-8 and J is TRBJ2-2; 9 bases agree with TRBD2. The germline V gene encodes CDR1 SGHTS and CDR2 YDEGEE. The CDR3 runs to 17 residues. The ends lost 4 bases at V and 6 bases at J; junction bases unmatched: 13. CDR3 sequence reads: CASSAGPTAGGSGELFF. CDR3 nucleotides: TGTGCCAGCAGCGCAGGGCCTACAGCGGGAGGTTCCGGGGAGCTGTTTTTT.

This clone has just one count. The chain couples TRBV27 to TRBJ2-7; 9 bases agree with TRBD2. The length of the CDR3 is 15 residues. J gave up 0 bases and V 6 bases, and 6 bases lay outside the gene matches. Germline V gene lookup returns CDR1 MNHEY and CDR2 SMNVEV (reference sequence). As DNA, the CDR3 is TGTGCCAGCAGCCTAATAGCGGGGGTCTCCTACGAGCAGTACTTC. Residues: CASSLIAGVSYEQYF.